This T cell receptor beta chain comes out of a study of blood T cell repertoires in COVID-19. The length of the CDR3 is 17 residues. Trimming cost V 4 bases and J 0 bases, with 15 bases left between them. In germline, CDR1 is SGHNT, CDR2 YENEEA. TCRdb keeps only in-frame clones here, not all; method: immunoSEQ multiplex PCR. The sample holds over 200,000 clones, 75% to 90% seen once. This chain joins TRBV11-3 and TRBJ1-4; tentative D call: TRBD1 (6 bases). The source is a young man with COVID-19, enrolled during active disease. The sample comprised peripheral blood. The CDR3 reads CASSSSDSGATNEKLFF. The CDR3 DNA reads as TGTGCCAGCAGCTCGTCGGATTCAGGGGCAACTAATGAAAAACTGTTTTTT.